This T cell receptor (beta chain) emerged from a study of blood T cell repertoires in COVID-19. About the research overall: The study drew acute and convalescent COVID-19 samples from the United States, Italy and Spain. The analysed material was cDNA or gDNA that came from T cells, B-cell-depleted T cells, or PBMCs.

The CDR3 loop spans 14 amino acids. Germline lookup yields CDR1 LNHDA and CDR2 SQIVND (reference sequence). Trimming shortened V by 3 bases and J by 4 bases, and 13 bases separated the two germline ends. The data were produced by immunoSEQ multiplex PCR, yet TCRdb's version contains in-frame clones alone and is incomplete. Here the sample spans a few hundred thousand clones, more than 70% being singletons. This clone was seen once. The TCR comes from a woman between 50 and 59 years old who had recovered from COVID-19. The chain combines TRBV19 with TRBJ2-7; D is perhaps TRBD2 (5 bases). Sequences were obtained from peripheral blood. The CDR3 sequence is CASSMSDSAYEQYF. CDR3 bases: TGTGCCAGTAGTATGTCGGACTCAGCATACGAGCAGTACTTC.